These T cell receptor beta chains were read from a single sample in a study of PD-1 blockade in classical Hodgkin lymphoma. Libraries were prepared by immunoSEQ multiplex PCR; TCRdb keeps only in-frame clonotypes and omits some of them. The sample lists more than 75,000 clones; approximately 94% were seen once. Sequencing was performed on peripheral blood mononuclear cells (PBMCs), taken before the fourth cycle of nivolumab. These receptors were taken from a human donor with classical Hodgkin lymphoma. Both conserved end residues are part of each CDR3. The D gene is left open where the match is weak. Some rows mark clone size as missing; the rest say once, few, many or name a class of expanded clone.

j_gene	d_gene	v_gene	abundance	CDR3nt	CDR3aa
TRBJ2-4	TRBD2	TRBV7-8	-	TGTGCCAGCAGCAAAGAAGGGACTAGCGGGAGTCGTAAAAACATTCAGTACTTC	CASSKEGTSGSRKNIQYF
TRBJ1-1	-	TRBV27	few	TGTGCCAGCTCCTCTTACCCCCCCAGGGCCAGGGACACTGAAGCTTTCTTT	CASSSYPPRARDTEAFF
TRBJ2-3	-	TRBV11-2	-	TGTGCCAGCAGCTTAAATGGCAGGACAAGCACAGATACGCAGTATTTT	CASSLNGRTSTDTQYF
TRBJ2-7	TRBD2	TRBV7-9	-	TGTGCCAGCAGCCCCTTAGAGGGCGGGAGATCCTACGAGCAGTACTTC	CASSPLEGGRSYEQYF
TRBJ2-6	-	TRBV9	-	TGTGCCAGCAGTATTAGAATTCCTAGCGCCCTCGACGGGGCCAACGTCCTGACTTTC	CASSIRIPSALDGANVLTF
TRBJ2-5	TRBD2	TRBV4-1	-	TGCGCCAGCAGCCAACTACCCAGACTAGCGGTCCAAGAGACCCAGTACTTC	CASSQLPRLAVQETQYF
TRBJ2-1	-	TRBV28	-	TGTGCCAGCAGTCCCCACTCCGGCTCCTACAATGAGCAGTTCTTC	CASSPHSGSYNEQFF
TRBJ1-1	-	TRBV6-4	once	TGTGCCAGCAGTGTAGGGGAGGGGTACACTGAAGCTTTCTTT	CASSVGEGYTEAFF
TRBJ2-2	TRBD2	TRBV7-3	once	TGTGCCAGCAGCACAGGGACTAGCTCGTCCACCGGGGAGCTGTTTTTT	CASSTGTSSSTGELFF
TRBJ2-7	TRBD1	TRBV19	-	TGTGCCAGTAGTAAGACAGGGATTATCTACGAGCAGTACTTC	CASSKTGIIYEQYF
TRBJ2-7	-	TRBV4-2	-	TGTGCCAGCAGCCAAGTGGGCGCTACAACCCCCTACGAGCAGTACTTC	CASSQVGATTPYEQYF
TRBJ2-7	TRBD1	TRBV5-1	-	TGCGCCAGCAGCTCAGGACAGGGTCAAACCTACGAGCAGTACTTC	CASSSGQGQTYEQYF
TRBJ2-5	-	TRBV7-3	once	TGTGCCAGCAGCCGCCGGGGCGGTCAGCAAGAGACCCAGTACTTC	CASSRRGGQQETQYF
TRBJ2-2	TRBD1	TRBV9	-	TGTGCCAGCAGCGTAGCAGTGGGACAGCCTTTGGACACCGGGGAGCTGTTTTTT	CASSVAVGQPLDTGELFF
TRBJ2-1	TRBD2	TRBV9	-	TGTGCCAGCAGCGGGTCCCGGACTAGCGGGATTTACAATGAGCAGTTCTTC	CASSGSRTSGIYNEQFF
TRBJ2-1	-	TRBV19	-	TGTGCCAGTAGTAAACCTAGCGAAGTGAATGGGTATGAGCAGTTCTTC	CASSKPSEVNGYEQFF
TRBJ2-1	-	TRBV7-6	-	TGTGCCAGCAGCTTATTAGACGGGGGTAATGAGCAGTTCTTC	CASSLLDGGNEQFF
TRBJ1-2	-	TRBV7-3	-	TGTGCCAGCAGCCCCACTCGTACAGGGTTGGGGGGCTACACCTTC	CASSPTRTGLGGYTF
TRBJ2-2	TRBD1	TRBV9	-	TGTGCCAGCGGACAGGTCGGTCCCGGGGAGCTGTTTTTT	CASGQVGPGELFF
TRBJ2-7	TRBD1	TRBV10-2	-	TGCGCCAGCAGTGAGTCGACAGGGGGCTACGAGCAGTACTTC	CASSESTGGYEQYF
TRBJ1-1	-	TRBV18	-	TGTGCCAGCTCACCACCCTCGTACATGAACACTGAAGCTTTCTTT	CASSPPSYMNTEAFF
TRBJ2-5	-	TRBV5-6	-	TGTGCCAGCAGCTTGCTTGGGTTAAAAGAGACCCAGTACTTC	CASSLLGLKETQYF
TRBJ1-1	TRBD1	TRBV7-2	-	TGTGCCAGCAGCTTTTACAGGGGAAGTGGCACTGAAGCTTTCTTT	CASSFYRGSGTEAFF
TRBJ1-5	-	TRBV28	once	TGTGCCAGCACCCTTCAGCAGCAGCCCCAGCATTTT	CASTLQQQPQHF
TRBJ1-5	-	TRBV29-1	-	TGCAGCGTTGATTTAGGTTCAGGAAATCAGCCCCAGCATTTT	CSVDLGSGNQPQHF
TRBJ1-4	-	TRBV9	-	TGTGCCAGCAGCCCCGACGGCCATCCTAATGAAAAACTGTTTTTT	CASSPDGHPNEKLFF
TRBJ1-2	TRBD1	TRBV6-1	-	TGTGCCAGCAGTTGGACAGGACAAGCTTATGGCTACACCTTC	CASSWTGQAYGYTF
TRBJ2-7	TRBD1	TRBV6-1	-	TGTGCCAGCAGAGGACCCGGGACAGAGACCTACGAGCAGTACTTC	CASRGPGTETYEQYF
TRBJ2-3	TRBD1	TRBV5-6	-	TGTGCCAGCAGCTCGACAGGGCGCACAGATACGCAGTATTTT	CASSSTGRTDTQYF
TRBJ1-1	-	TRBV18	-	TGTGCCAGCTCTCAAAAACAGAACACTGAAGCTTTCTTT	CASSQKQNTEAFF
TRBJ1-1	-	TRBV19	-	TGTGCCAGTGCCGTGAACACTGAAGCTTTCTTT	CASAVNTEAFF
TRBJ1-1	TRBD1	TRBV9	-	TGTGCCAGCAGCGTAGCGGGACAGTTGAACACTGAAGCTTTCTTT	CASSVAGQLNTEAFF
TRBJ2-5	-	TRBV14	-	TGTGCCAGCAGCCAAGACGTCGGGGACTACCAAGAGACCCAGTACTTC	CASSQDVGDYQETQYF
TRBJ1-2	TRBD1	TRBV19	-	TGTGCCAGTACGCTGCACCGGGACAGGGGACTCTACGGCTACACCTTC	CASTLHRDRGLYGYTF
TRBJ2-3	-	TRBV6-4	-	TGTGCCAGCAGTGAGGGAGAACGGGGGAGAGTAACAGATACGCAGTATTTT	CASSEGERGRVTDTQYF
TRBJ2-1	-	TRBV6-4	-	TGTGCCAGCAGTGATAGAGGACTGGGCCATGAGCAGTTCTTC	CASSDRGLGHEQFF
TRBJ2-1	TRBD2	TRBV4-1	-	TGCGCCAGCAGCCATTATAATCCGCGGGAGGGCCTTTGGGGTGAGCAGTTCTTC	CASSHYNPREGLWGEQFF
TRBJ2-7	-	TRBV5-4	-	TGTGCCAGCAGCTTGAGTAGGAACGAGCAGTACTTC	CASSLSRNEQYF
TRBJ2-2	TRBD1	TRBV2	-	TGTGCCAGCAGTGTAAGGGGGACAGGGAACACCGGGGAGCTGTTTTTT	CASSVRGTGNTGELFF
TRBJ2-3	-	TRBV5-1	-	TGCGCCAGCAGCTTGAACGGGATCAGCACAGATACGCAGTATTTT	CASSLNGISTDTQYF
TRBJ2-7	TRBD1	TRBV7-8	-	TGTGCCAGCAGCTTAGTGGGACAGGGGTCCTACGAGCAGTACTTC	CASSLVGQGSYEQYF
TRBJ2-2	-	TRBV28	-	TGTGCTAACCAACCCGGACGCACCGGGGAGCTGTTTTTT	CANQPGRTGELFF
TRBJ2-2	-	TRBV9	-	TGTGCCAGCGCTCGTGGACAGACGAACACCGGGGAGCTGTTTTTT	CASARGQTNTGELFF
TRBJ2-6	-	TRBV7-8	-	TGTGCCAGCAGCCATACGGAGGGGGTAGGTGGGGCCAACGTCCTGACTTTC	CASSHTEGVGGANVLTF
TRBJ2-2	TRBD1	TRBV6-5	few	TGTGCCAGCAGTTACTCTGGGACAGACACCGGGGAGCTGTTTTTT	CASSYSGTDTGELFF
TRBJ2-1	-	TRBV7-2	-	TGTGCCAGCAGCTTATTCGGGGCAGACAATGAGCAGTTCTTC	CASSLFGADNEQFF
TRBJ2-5	-	TRBV18	-	TGTGCCAGCTCACCGACGGGTAGGGAGACCCAGTACTTC	CASSPTGRETQYF
TRBJ1-4	-	TRBV7-9	-	TGTGCCAGCAGCTTAATGGGAACAGGAGGAGAAAAACTGTTTTTT	CASSLMGTGGEKLFF
TRBJ2-1	-	TRBV6-6	-	TGTGCCAGCAGTTACCTAGAATTTTCGCGCGGTGAGCAGTTCTTC	CASSYLEFSRGEQFF
TRBJ2-1	TRBD2	TRBV2	-	TGTGCCAGCACCCTTCTATGGGGGGGAGTGCGCAATGAGCAGTTCTTC	CASTLLWGGVRNEQFF
TRBJ2-5	TRBD2	TRBV30	-	TGTGCCTGGAGTGCCTACCCGGGGGGGGCACAAGAGACCCAGTACTTC	CAWSAYPGGAQETQYF
TRBJ1-1	TRBD1	TRBV29-1	few	TGCAGCGTTGAAGAGGACCGTTGGGACAGTGAAGCTTTCTTT	CSVEEDRWDSEAFF
TRBJ2-7	TRBD1	TRBV19	-	TGTGCCAGTAGTAAAGGACAGGTGGCGACTTCCGAGCAGTACTTC	CASSKGQVATSEQYF
TRBJ1-5	-	TRBV10-1	few	TGCGCCAGCAGTGGAAAAGGGAATCAGCCCCAGCATTTT	CASSGKGNQPQHF
TRBJ2-1	-	TRBV2	-	TGTGCCAGCACCCAGAAGGTTGGCGGGAATGAGCAGTTCTTC	CASTQKVGGNEQFF
TRBJ2-2	TRBD2	TRBV2	few	TGTGCCAGCAGTGTAGCGGGAGGTCAATCCGGGGAGCTGTTTTTT	CASSVAGGQSGELFF
TRBJ2-4	-	TRBV6-1	-	TGTGCCAGCAGTGAATTACTGGTTCAGAGTAGAAACATTCAGTACTTC	CASSELLVQSRNIQYF
TRBJ2-2	-	TRBV7-9	-	TGTGCCAGCAGATACCTTATCAACACCGGGGAGCTGTTTTTT	CASRYLINTGELFF
TRBJ2-3	-	TRBV7-2	-	TGTGCCAGCAGCATTACGGGCTGGACAGATACGCAGTATTTT	CASSITGWTDTQYF
TRBJ1-5	-	TRBV30	-	TGTGCCTGGAGTAATAGGACATGGTATCAGCCCCAGCATTTT	CAWSNRTWYQPQHF